This T cell receptor beta chain was recorded in a study of shared clonotypes between healthy human individuals. Libraries were prepared by immunoSEQ multiplex PCR; TCRdb keeps only in-frame clonotypes and omits some of them. The profile covers 2 million to 2.5 million clones, with approximately 90% appearing a single time and 0.3% to 0.45% taken by the ten largest. The authors divided CD4+ cells into CD45RA+ naive and CD45RA-negative memory subsets. CDR1 is MNHEY and CDR2 is SVGAGI in the germline V gene. Trimming left V 4 bases short and J 7 bases short, with 16 bases between. There are 14 residues in the CDR3.

This chain joins TRBV6-5 and TRBJ2-5; weak D call: TRBD2 (6 bases). The specimen sequenced was naive CD4+ T cells from PBMCs. Subset noted: CD45RA+ positively selected. This sequence originates from a man between 18 and 35 years old in good health. Some clones in this sample may be carry-over from other donors' samples. CDR3 sequence (DNA): TGTGCCAGCAGTTCCGACCGACTAGTAACGACCCAGTACTTC. It encodes CASSSDRLVTTQYF.